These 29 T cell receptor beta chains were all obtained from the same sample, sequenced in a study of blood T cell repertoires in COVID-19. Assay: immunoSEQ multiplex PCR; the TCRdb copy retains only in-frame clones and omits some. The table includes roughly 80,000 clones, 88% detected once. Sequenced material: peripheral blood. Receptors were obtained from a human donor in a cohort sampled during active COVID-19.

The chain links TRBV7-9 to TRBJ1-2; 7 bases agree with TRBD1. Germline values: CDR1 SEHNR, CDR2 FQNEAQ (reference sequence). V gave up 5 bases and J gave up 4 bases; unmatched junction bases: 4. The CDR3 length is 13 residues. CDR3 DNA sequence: TGTGCCAGCAGCCAGTGGACAGGCTATGGCTACACCTTC. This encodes CASSQWTGYGYTF.

CDR3 residues: CASSPSGRDYSYEQYF. The CDR3 region has the DNA TGTGCCAGCAGTCCCTCCGGGAGGGACTACTCCTACGAGCAGTACTTC. The V gene is TRBV27, the J gene TRBJ2-7; 8 bases line up with TRBD2. The V segment lost 5 bases and the J segment 0 bases; nucleotides outside the gene matches: 9. The germline gives CDR1 MNHEY, CDR2 SMNVEV (reference sequence). This CDR3 region has 16 residues.

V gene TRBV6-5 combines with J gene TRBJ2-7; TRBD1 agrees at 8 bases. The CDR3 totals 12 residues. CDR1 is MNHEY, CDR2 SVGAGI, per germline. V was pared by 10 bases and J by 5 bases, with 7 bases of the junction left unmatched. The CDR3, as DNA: TGTGCCACCAGCAGGGGGCTTGACGAGCAGTACTTC. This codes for CATSRGLDEQYF.

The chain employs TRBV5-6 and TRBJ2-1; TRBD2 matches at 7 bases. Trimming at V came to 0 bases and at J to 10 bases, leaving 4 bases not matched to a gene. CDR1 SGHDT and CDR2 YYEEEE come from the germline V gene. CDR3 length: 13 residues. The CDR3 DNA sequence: TGTGCCAGCAGCTTGGCGAGGGGAGGGGAGCAGTTCTTC. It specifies CASSLARGGEQFF.

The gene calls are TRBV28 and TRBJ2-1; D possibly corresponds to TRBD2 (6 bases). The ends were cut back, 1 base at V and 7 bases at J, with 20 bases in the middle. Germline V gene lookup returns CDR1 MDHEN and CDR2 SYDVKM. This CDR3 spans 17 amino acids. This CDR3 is CASSLFREPWRWNEQFF. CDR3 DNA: TGTGCCAGCAGTTTATTTCGGGAGCCTTGGAGGTGGAATGAGCAGTTCTTC. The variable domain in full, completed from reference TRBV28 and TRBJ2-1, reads DVKVTQSSRYLVKRTGEKVFLECVQDMDHENMFWYRQDPGLGLRLIYFSYDVKMKEKGDIPEGYSVSREKKERFSLILESASTNQTSMYLCASSLFREPWRWNEQFFGPGTRLTVL.

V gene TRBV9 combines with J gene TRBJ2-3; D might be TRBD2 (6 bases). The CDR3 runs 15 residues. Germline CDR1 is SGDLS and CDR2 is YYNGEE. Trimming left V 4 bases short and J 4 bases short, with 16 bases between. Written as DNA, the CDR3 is TGTGCCAGCAGCATTTGGGCAGCGGGCGCAGATACGCAGTATTTT. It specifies CASSIWAAGADTQYF. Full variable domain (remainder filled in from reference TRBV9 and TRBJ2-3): DSGVTQTPKHLITATGQRVTLRCSPRSGDLSVYWYQQSLDQGLQFLIQYYNGEERAKGNILERFSAQQFPDLHSELNLSSLELGDSALYFCASSIWAAGADTQYFGPGTRLTVL.

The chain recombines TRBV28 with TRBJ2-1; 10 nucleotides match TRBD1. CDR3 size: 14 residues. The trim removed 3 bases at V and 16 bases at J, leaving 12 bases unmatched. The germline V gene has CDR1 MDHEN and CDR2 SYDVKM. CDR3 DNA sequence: TGTGCCAGCAGTTTTCTGACAGGGGGCGATCAAAGTTTCTTC. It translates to CASSFLTGGDQSFF.

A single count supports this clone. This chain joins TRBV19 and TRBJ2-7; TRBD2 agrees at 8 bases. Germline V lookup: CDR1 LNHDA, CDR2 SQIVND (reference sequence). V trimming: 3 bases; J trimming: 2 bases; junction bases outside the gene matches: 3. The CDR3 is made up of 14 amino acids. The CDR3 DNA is TGTGCCAGTAGTATGACTAGCGTAACCTACGAGCAGTACTTC. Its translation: CASSMTSVTYEQYF. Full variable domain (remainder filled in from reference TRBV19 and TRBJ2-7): DGGITQSPKYLFRKEGQNVTLSCEQNLNHDAMYWYRQDPGQGLRLIYYSQIVNDFQKGDIAEGYSVSREKKESFPLTVTSAQKNPTAFYLCASSMTSVTYEQYFGPGTRLTVT.

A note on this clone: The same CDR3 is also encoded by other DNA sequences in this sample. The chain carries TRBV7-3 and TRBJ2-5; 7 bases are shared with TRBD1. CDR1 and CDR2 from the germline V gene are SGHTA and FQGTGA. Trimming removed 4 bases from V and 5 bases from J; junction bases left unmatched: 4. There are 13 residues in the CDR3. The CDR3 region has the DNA TGTGCCAGCAGCTCGACAGGGCGGGAGACCCAGTACTTC. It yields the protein CASSSTGRETQYF.

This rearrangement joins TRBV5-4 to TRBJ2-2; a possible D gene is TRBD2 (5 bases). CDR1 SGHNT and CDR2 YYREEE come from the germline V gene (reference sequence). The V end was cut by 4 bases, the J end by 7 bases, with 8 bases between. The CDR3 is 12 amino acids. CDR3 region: CASSPGDGELFF. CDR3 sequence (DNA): TGTGCCAGCAGCCCCGGGGACGGGGAGCTGTTTTTT.

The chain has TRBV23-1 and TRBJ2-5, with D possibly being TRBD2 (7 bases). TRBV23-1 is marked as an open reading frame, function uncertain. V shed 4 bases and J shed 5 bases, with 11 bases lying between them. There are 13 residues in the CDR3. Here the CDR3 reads CASSPGGEETQYF. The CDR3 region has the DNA TGCGCCAGCAGTCCGGGGGGCGAGGAGACCCAGTACTTC.

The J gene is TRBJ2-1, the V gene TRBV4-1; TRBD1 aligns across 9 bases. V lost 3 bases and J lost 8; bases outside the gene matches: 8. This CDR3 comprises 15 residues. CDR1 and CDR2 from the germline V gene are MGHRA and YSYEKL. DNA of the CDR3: TGCGCCAGCAGCCACCCGGGACAGGGCCGCGATGAGCAGTTCTTC. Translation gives CASSHPGQGRDEQFF.

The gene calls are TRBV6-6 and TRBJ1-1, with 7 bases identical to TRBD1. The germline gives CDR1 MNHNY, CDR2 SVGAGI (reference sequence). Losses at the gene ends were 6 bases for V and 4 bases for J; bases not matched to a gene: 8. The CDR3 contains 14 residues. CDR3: CASRLGQSITEAFF. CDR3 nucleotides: TGTGCCAGCAGACTGGGACAGTCGATCACTGAAGCTTTCTTT.

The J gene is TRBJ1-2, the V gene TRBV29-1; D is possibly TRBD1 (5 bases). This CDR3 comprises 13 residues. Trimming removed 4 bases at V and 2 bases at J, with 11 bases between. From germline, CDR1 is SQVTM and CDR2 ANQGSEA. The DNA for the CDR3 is TGCAGCGTTGGGTCCGGGGGGAACTATGGCTACACCTTC. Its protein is CSVGSGGNYGYTF.

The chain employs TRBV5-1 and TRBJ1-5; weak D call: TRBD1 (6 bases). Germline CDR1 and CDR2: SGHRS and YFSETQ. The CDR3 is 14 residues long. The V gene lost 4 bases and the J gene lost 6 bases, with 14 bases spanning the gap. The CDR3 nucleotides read TGCGCCAGCAGCCCGACAGGTCCAGGTCAGCCCCAGCATTTT. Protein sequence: CASSPTGPGQPQHF.

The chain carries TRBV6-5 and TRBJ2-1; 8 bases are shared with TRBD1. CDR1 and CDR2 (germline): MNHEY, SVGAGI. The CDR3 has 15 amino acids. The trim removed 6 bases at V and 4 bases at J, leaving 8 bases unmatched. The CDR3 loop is CASRVGQGDYNEQFF. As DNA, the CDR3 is TGTGCCAGCAGAGTAGGACAGGGAGATTACAATGAGCAGTTCTTC.

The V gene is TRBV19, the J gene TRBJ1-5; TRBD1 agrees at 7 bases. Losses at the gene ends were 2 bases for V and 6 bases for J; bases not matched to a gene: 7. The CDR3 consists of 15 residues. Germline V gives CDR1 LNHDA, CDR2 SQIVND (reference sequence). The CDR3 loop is CASSIRQGSSQPQHF. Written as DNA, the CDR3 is TGTGCCAGTAGTATAAGACAGGGTTCAAGTCAGCCCCAGCATTTT.

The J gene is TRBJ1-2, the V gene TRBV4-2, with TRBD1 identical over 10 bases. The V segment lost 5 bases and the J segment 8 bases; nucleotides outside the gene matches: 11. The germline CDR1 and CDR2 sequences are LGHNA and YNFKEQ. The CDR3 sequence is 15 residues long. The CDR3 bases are TGTGCCAGCAGCGAAGTGGGGGACAGGGGAAACGGCTACACCTTC. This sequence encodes CASSEVGDRGNGYTF.

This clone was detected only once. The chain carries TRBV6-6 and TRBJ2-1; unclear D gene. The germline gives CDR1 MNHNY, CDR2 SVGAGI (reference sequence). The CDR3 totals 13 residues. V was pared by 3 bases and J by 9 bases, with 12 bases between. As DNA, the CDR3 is TGTGCCAGCAGTTATAGCTTTATCTCTGAGCAGTTCTTC. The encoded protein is CASSYSFISEQFF.

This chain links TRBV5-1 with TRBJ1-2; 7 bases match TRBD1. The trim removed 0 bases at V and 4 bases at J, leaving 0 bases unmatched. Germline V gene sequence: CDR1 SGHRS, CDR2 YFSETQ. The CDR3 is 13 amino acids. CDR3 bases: TGCGCCAGCAGCTTGGACAGGGGCTATGGCTACACCTTC. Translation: CASSLDRGYGYTF.

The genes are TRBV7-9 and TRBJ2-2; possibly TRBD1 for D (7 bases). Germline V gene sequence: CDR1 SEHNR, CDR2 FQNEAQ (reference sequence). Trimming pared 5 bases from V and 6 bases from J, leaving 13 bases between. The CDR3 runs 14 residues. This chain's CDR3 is CASSPGGTAGELFF. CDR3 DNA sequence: TGTGCCAGCAGCCCAGGGGGGACAGCCGGGGAGCTGTTTTTT.

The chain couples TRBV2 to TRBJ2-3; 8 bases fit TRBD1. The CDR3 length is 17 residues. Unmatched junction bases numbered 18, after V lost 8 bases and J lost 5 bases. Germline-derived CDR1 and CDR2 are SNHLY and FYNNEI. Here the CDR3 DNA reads TGTGCCAGCTGCGGCCAAGAGGACAGGGAAGTGGTAGATACGCAGTATTTT. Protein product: CASCGQEDREVVDTQYF.

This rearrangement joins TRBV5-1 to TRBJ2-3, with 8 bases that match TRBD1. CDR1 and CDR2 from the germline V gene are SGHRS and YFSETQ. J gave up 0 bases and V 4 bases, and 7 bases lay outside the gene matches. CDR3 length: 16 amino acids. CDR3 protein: CASSLQGAGSTDTQYF. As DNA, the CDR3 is TGCGCCAGCAGCCTCCAGGGGGCGGGAAGCACAGATACGCAGTATTTT.

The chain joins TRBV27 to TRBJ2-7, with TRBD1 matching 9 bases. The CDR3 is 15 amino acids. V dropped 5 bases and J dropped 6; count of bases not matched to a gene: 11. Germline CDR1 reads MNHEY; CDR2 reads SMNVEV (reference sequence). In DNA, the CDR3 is TGTGCCAGCAGTCCCAGGACAGGGGATTTCGCCGAGCAGTACTTC. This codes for CASSPRTGDFAEQYF.

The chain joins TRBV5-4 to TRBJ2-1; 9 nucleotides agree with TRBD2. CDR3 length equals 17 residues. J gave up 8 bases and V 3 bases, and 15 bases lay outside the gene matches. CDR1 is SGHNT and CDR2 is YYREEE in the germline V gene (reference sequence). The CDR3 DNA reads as TGTGCCAGCAGCTCCCCCCGAGGTCTAGCGGGGTTGCATGAGCAGTTCTTC. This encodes CASSSPRGLAGLHEQFF.

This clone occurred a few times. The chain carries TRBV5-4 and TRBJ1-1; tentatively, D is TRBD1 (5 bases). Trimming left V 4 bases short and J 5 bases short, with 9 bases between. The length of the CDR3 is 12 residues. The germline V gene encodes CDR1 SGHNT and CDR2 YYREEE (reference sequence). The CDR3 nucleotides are TGTGCCAGCAGCCCTGGGGGGACTGAAGCTTTCTTT. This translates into CASSPGGTEAFF. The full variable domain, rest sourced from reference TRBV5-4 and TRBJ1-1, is ETGVTQSPTHLIKTRGQQVTLRCSSQSGHNTVSWYQQALGQGPQFIFQYYREEENGRGNFPPRFSGLQFPNYSSELNVNALELDDSALYLCASSPGGTEAFFGQGTRLTVV.

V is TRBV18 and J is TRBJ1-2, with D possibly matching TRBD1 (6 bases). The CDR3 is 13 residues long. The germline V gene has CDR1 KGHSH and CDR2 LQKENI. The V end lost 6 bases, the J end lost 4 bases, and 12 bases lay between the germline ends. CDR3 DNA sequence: TGTGCCAGCTCTATAGGACAGAGCTATGGCTACACCTTC. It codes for CASSIGQSYGYTF.

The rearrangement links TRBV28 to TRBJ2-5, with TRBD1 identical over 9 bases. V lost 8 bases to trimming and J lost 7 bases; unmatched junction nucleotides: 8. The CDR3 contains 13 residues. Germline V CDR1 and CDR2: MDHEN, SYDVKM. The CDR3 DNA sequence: TGTGCCAGCGGCGGGGGACAGGGAGTGACCCAGTACTTC. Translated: CASGGGQGVTQYF.

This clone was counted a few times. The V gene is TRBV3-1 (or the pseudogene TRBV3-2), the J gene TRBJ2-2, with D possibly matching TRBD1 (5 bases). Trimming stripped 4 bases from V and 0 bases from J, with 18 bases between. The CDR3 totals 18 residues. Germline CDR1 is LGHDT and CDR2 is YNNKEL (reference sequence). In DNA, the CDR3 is TGTGCCAGCAGCCCCCTCTATATGGCAGGGTCGAACACCGGGGAGCTGTTTTTT. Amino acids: CASSPLYMAGSNTGELFF.